The clone carrying this T cell receptor (beta chain) has more than one count but fewer than ten. Its antigen is currently unknown. The sample originates from a study of T cell repertoires in cytomegalovirus infection. V lost 8 bases and J lost 5, with 8 bases in between. This CDR3 comprises 11 residues. TCRdb re-called the reads through MiXCR, storing one row per CDR3 protein. This sample has fewer than 950,000 distinct CDR3 sequences; 32% occur once, and the top ten carry about an eighth. The clonotype was recovered from a human donor in good health (CMV status not recorded). Some clones in this sample may be carry-over from other donors' samples. The rearrangement links TRBV12-3 or TRBV12-4 to TRBJ2-3; D unresolved. Sequenced here: cultured CD8+ T cells from PBMCs, sampled from culture after CMV antigen stimulation. CDR3 region: CASGEVDTQYF. The CDR3 DNA reads as TGTGCCAGCGGAGAGGTAGATACGCAGTATTTT.